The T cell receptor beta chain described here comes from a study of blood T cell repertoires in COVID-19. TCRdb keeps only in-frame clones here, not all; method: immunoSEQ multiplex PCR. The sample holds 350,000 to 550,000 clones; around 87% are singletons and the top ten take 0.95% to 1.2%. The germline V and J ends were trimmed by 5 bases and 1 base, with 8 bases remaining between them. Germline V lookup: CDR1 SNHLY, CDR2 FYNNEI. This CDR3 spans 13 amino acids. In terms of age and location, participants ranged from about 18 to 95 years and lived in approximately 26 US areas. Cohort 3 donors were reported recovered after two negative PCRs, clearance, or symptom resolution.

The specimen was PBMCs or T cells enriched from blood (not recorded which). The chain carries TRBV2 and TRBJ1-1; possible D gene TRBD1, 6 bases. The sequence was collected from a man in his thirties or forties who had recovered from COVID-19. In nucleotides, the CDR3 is TGTGCCAGCAGTTTAGGGGGGAACACTGAAGCTTTCTTT. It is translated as CASSLGGNTEAFF.